This T cell receptor (beta chain) came from a study of cytomegalovirus exposure and HLA in healthy donors. Regarding the study as a whole: From TCR beta sequences, most subjects' HLA-A and HLA-B alleles were reportedly predicted accurately.

About this clone: Its antigen is not known.

Germline assignment: CDR1 SGHAT and CDR2 FQNNGV. V shed 1 base and J 2 bases; nucleotides not matched to a gene: 8. CDR3 length: 16 amino acids. This PCR relied on a set of 60 Vbeta primers and 13 Jbeta primers. TCRdb's table, derived via immunoSEQ multiplex PCR, lists solely in-frame clones and lacks some. The data show approximately 160,000 clones, 68% seen once. The clonotype comes from a woman younger than 30 in good health and CMV-seropositive. The rearrangement links TRBV11-2 to TRBJ2-7, with 7 bases lining up with TRBD1. The sequenced sample consisted of PBMCs. The CDR3 spells CASSLGVGQIPYEQYF. Written as DNA, the CDR3 is TGTGCCAGCAGCTTAGGAGTGGGACAGATACCCTACGAGCAGTACTTC.